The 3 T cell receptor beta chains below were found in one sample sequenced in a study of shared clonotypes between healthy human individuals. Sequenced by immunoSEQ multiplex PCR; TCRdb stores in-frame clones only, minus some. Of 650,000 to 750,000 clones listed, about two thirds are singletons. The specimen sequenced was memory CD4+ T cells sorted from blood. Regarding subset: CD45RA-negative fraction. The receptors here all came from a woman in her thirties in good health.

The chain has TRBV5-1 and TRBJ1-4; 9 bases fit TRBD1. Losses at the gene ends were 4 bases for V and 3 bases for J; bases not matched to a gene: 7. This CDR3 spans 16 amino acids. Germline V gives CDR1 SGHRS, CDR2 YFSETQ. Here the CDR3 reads CASSARRQGANEKLFF. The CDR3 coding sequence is TGCGCCAGCAGCGCCAGAAGACAGGGGGCTAATGAAAAACTGTTTTTT.

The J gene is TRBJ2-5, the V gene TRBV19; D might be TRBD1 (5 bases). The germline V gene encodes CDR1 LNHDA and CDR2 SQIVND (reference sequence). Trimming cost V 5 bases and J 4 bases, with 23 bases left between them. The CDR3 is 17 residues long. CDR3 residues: CASSHLDVRRRGETQYF. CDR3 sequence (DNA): TGTGCCAGTAGTCACCTGGATGTTCGGAGAAGGGGAGAGACCCAGTACTTC.

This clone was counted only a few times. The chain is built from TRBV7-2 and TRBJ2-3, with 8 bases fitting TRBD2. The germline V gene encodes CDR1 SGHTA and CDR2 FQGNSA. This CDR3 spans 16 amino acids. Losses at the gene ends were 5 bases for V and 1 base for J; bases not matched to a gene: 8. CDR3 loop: CASSQGLGPGTDTQYF. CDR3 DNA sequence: TGTGCCAGCAGCCAGGGACTAGGTCCTGGCACAGATACGCAGTATTTT.